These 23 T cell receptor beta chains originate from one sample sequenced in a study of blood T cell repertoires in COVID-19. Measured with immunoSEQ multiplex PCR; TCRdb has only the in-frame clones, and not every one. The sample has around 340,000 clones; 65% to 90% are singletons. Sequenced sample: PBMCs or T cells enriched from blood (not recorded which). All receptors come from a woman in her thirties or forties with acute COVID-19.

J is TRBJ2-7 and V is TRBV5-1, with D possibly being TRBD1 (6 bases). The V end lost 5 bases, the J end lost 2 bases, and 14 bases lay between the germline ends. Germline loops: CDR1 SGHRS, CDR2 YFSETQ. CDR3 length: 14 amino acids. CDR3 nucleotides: TGCGCCAGCAGTGGGATACAGGGTCCCTACGAGCAGTACTTC. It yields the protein CASSGIQGPYEQYF.

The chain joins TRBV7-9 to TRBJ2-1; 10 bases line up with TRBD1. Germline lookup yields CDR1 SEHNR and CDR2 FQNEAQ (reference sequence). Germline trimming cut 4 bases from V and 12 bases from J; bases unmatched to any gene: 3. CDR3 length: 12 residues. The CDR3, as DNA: TGTGCCAGCAGCTACAGGACAGGGGGGCAGTTCTTC. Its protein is CASSYRTGGQFF.

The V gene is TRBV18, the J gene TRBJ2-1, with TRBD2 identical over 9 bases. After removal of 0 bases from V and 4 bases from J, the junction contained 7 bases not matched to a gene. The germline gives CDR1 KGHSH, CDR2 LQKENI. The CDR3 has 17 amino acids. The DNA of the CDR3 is TGTGCCAGCTCACCACCGTCCGGGAGCGGGGGGTACAATGAGCAGTTCTTC. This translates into CASSPPSGSGGYNEQFF.

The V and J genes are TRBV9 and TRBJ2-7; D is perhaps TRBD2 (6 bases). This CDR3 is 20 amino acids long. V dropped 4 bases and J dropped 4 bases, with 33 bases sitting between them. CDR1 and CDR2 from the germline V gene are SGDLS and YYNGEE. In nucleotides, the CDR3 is TGTGCCAGCAGCCCAACTACCACATTACCCCTGGGCGGGGTCGGGTACGAGCAGTACTTC. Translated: CASSPTTTLPLGGVGYEQYF. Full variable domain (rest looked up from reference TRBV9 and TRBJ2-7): DSGVTQTPKHLITATGQRVTLRCSPRSGDLSVYWYQQSLDQGLQFLIQYYNGEERAKGNILERFSAQQFPDLHSELNLSSLELGDSALYFCASSPTTTLPLGGVGYEQYFGPGTRLTVT.

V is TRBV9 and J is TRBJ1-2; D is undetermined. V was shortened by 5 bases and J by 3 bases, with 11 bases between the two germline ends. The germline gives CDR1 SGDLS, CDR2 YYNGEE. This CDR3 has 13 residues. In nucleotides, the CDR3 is TGTGCCAGCAGTGCGGACTTAGACTATGGCTACACCTTC. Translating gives CASSADLDYGYTF.

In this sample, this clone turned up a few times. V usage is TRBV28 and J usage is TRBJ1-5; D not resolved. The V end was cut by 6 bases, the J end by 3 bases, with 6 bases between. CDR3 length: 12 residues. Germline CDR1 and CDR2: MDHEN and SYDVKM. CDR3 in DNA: TGTGCCAGCAGCTCACTCAATCAGCCCCAGCATTTT. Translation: CASSSLNQPQHF.

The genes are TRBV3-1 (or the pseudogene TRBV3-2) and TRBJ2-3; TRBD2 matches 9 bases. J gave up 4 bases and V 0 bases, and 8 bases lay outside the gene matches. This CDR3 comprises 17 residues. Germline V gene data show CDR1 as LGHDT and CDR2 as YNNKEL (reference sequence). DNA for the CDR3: TGTGCCAGCAGCCAAGAGCGGCTAGCGGGATTCCCAGATACGCAGTATTTT. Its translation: CASSQERLAGFPDTQYF.

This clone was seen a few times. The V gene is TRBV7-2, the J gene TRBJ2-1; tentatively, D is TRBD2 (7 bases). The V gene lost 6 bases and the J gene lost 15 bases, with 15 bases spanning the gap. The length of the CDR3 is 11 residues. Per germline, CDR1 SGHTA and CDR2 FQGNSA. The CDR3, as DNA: TGTGCCAGCAGACTCTGGGGGGGCCTGTTCTTC. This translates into CASRLWGGLFF.

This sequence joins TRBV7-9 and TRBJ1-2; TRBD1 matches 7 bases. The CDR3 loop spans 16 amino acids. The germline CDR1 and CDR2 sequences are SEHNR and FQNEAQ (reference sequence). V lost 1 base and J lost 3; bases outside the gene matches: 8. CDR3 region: CASSLGTGDFDYGYTF. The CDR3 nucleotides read TGTGCCAGCAGCTTAGGTACAGGGGATTTCGACTATGGCTACACCTTC.

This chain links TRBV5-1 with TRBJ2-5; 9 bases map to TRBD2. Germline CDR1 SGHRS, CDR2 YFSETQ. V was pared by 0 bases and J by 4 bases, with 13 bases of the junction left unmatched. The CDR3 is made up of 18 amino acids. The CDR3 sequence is CASSLARASGTLGETQYF. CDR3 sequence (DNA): TGCGCCAGCAGCTTGGCGCGGGCTAGCGGGACTCTTGGAGAGACCCAGTACTTC.

The CDR3 spells CASSQQGVSYNEQFF. CDR3 nucleotides: TGCGCCAGCAGCCAACAGGGGGTCTCCTACAATGAGCAGTTCTTC. The V gene is TRBV4-3, the J gene TRBJ2-1, with 7 nucleotides matching TRBD1. Trimming at V came to 2 bases and at J to 0 bases, leaving 1 base not matched to a gene. This CDR3 is built from 15 residues. CDR1 is LGHNA and CDR2 is YSLEER in the germline V gene.

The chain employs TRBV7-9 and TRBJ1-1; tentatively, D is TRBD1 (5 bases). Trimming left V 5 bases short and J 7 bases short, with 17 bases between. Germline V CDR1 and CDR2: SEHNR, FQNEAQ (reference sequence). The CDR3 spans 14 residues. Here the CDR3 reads CASSTLRGWNEAFF. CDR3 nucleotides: TGTGCCAGCAGCACGCTTAGGGGCTGGAATGAAGCTTTCTTT.

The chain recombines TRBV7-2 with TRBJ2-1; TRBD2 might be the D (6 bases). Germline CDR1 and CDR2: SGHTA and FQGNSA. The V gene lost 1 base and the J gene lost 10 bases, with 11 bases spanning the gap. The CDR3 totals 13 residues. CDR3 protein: CASSLGREREQFF. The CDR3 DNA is TGTGCCAGCAGCTTAGGGAGGGAACGCGAGCAGTTCTTC.

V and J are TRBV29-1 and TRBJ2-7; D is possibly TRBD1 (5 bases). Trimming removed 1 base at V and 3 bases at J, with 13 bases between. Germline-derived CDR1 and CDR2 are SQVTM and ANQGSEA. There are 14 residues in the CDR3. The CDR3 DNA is TGCAGCGTTGAAGGACAGCTCACAGGCTACGAGCAGTACTTC. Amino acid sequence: CSVEGQLTGYEQYF.

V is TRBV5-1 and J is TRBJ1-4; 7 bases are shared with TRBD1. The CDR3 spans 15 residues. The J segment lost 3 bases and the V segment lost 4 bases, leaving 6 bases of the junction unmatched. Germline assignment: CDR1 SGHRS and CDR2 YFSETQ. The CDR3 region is CASSTDGTANEKLFF. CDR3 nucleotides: TGCGCCAGCAGCACCGACGGGACAGCTAATGAAAAACTGTTTTTT.

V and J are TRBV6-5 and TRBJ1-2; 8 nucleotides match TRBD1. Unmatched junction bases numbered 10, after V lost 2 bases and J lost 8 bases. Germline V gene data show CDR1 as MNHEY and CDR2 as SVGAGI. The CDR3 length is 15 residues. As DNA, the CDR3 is TGTGCCAGCAGTTACGGGTTTGGGACAGGACAAGGCTACACCTTC. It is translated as CASSYGFGTGQGYTF.

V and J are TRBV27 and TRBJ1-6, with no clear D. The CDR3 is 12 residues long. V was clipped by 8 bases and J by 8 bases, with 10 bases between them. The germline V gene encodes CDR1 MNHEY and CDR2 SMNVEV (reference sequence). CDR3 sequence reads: CASRVSDSPLHF. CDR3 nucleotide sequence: TGTGCCAGCCGCGTTTCGGATTCACCCCTCCACTTT.

This chain's CDR3 is CASSSTGQSYGYTF. The CDR3 nucleotides read TGTGCCAGCAGCTCAACAGGACAGAGCTATGGCTACACCTTC. The rearrangement links TRBV2 to TRBJ1-2, with D possibly TRBD1 on 6 matching bases. CDR1 is SNHLY, CDR2 FYNNEI, per germline. The V end was cut by 6 bases, the J end by 4 bases, with 15 bases between. The CDR3 contains 14 residues.

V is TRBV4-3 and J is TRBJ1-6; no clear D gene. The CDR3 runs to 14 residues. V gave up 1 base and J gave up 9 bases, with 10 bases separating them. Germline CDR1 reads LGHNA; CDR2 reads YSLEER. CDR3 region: CASSQGARGSPLHF. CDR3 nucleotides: TGCGCCAGCAGCCAAGGAGCCCGGGGTTCACCCCTCCACTTT.

CDR3 DNA sequence: TGTGCCACCAGCAGAGGGTCCAGAAACTATGGCTACACCTTC. It yields the protein CATSRGSRNYGYTF. The chain employs TRBV15 and TRBJ1-2; D gene ambiguous. CDR1 and CDR2 from the germline V gene are LNHNV and YYDKDF (reference sequence). This CDR3 has 14 amino acids. V lost 1 base and J 2 bases, leaving 8 bases between the germline ends.

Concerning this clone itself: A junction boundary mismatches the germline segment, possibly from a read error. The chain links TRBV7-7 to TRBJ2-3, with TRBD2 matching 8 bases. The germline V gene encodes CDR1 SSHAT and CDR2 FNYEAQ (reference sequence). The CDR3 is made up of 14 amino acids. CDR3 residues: CASSLASGGDTQYF. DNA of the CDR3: TGTGCTAGCAGCTTAGCGTCCGGGGGGGACACGCAGTATTTT.

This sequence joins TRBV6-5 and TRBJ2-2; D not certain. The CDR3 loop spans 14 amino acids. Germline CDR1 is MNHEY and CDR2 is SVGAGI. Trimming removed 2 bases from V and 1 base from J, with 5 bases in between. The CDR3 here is CASSYQKNTGELFF. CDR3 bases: TGTGCCAGCAGTTACCAGAAGAACACCGGGGAGCTGTTTTTT.

This CDR3 is CASSQDNRGLYGYTF. CDR3 bases: TGTGCCAGCAGCCAAGACAACAGGGGGCTCTATGGCTACACCTTC. This chain connects TRBV3-1 (or the pseudogene TRBV3-2) to TRBJ1-2; TRBD1 matches at 9 bases. The CDR3 loop spans 15 amino acids. From germline, CDR1 is LGHDT and CDR2 YNNKEL (reference sequence). V lost 0 bases and J lost 4; bases outside the gene matches: 3.